The T cell receptor (beta chain) described here comes from a study of regulatory T cells in long-lasting Graves disease. Overall study results and limits: Among persistent patients, a larger number of public clonotypes were shared (around 2,700) than among newly diagnosed patients (roughly 970). A limited number of samples was an acknowledged limitation.

Building of the TCR beta libraries involved iRepertoire HTBI primers and Arm-PCR of CDR3 regions. TCRdb reprocessed the multiplex PCR reads via MiXCR and lists one record per CDR3 protein. The data show some 470,000 distinct CDR3 sequences, roughly 21% seen once. The time point: persistent/refractory GD, antithyroid drugs over 5 years with positive TRAb. From PBMCs, RNA was extracted and then used to make the TCR library. As a group, patients came from one endocrinology department in Xi'an, China. The germline V gene has CDR1 GTSNPN and CDR2 SVGIG (reference sequence). Trimming removed 3 bases from V and 2 bases from J; junction bases left unmatched: 5. The CDR3 covers 14 residues. This clonotype was counted only a few times. Its antigen is unidentified.

This specimen was peripheral blood mononuclear cells (PBMCs), taken when the disease was refractory, from a patient treated with antithyroid drugs. The sequence was obtained from a female donor with Graves disease. The genes are TRBV30 and TRBJ2-7, with TRBD1 matching over 9 bases. The CDR3 loop is CAWRDRGGPYEQYF. The CDR3 DNA reads TGTGCCTGGAGGGACAGGGGAGGGCCCTACGAGCAGTACTTC.